This T cell receptor beta chain emerged from a study of shared clonotypes between healthy human individuals. Study-wide findings and caveats: Clonotype sharing across four donors was observed for 4% to 5.5% of naive CD4 clonotypes.

Comments on this clone: What it binds is unknown.

The authors distributed each subset's genomic DNA evenly over several immunoSEQ plates. Per sorted-subset replicate PCR, input was roughly 220 ng DNA, representing around 29,000 T cell genomes. Assay used: immunoSEQ multiplex PCR; TCRdb lists only in-frame clones, some missing. The table has hundreds of thousands of clones, approximately 96% seen once; the top ten hold 0.11%. Naive CD8 cells lacked CD45RO, underwent positive selection for CCR7 and left out terminally differentiated effector memory CD45RA+ cells. Only Caucasian adults living in Nashville, Tennessee made up the donor group. This CDR3 spans 16 amino acids. The ends lost 0 bases at V and 3 bases at J; junction bases unmatched: 4. CDR1 LNHDA and CDR2 SQIVND come from the germline V gene (reference sequence).

Sequenced: naive CD8+ T cells sorted from blood. The sequence derives from a woman between 25 and 40 years old in good health. V usage is TRBV19 and J usage is TRBJ2-5, with 10 positions matching TRBD2. Here the CDR3 reads CASSIELAGTKETQYF. CDR3 nucleotide sequence: TGTGCCAGTAGTATAGAACTAGCGGGAACCAAAGAGACCCAGTACTTC.